A single TCR beta chain is shown here with its context. No antigen is known for it. The sample originates from a study of shared clonotypes between healthy human individuals. Across the whole study: CD4 naive cells filled three plates per donor, CD4 memory three, CD8 naive two and CD8 memory one. General study findings and limits: Among donors, clonotype sharing was expected to be affected by sequencing depth.

The germline V gene has CDR1 MGHRA and CDR2 YSYEKL. Trimming cost V 1 base and J 3 bases, with 12 bases left between them. CDR3 length: 15 residues. Each subset's genomic DNA was split evenly across several immunoSEQ plates. Sorted-subset replicate PCRs used 200 ng of genomic DNA. This amount corresponded to 30,000 to 35,000 T cell genomes. The data were produced by immunoSEQ multiplex PCR, yet TCRdb's version contains in-frame clones alone and is incomplete. There are some 1.5 million clones in the sample; approximately 98% occur only once, and about 0.42% lies in the top ten. The chain is built from TRBV4-1 and TRBJ1-1; the D gene is possibly TRBD1 (5 bases). Material: naive CD4+ T cells sorted from blood. The subset: CD45RA+ positively selected. The receptor's source is a man aged 25 to 40 in good health. DNA of the CDR3: TGCGCCAGCAGCCAAGGACAGAACTCCTACACTGAAGCTTTCTTT. It encodes CASSQGQNSYTEAFF.